This T cell receptor beta chain was captured in a study of blood T cell repertoires in COVID-19. For the study at large: The United States, Italy and Spain were the sources of the acute and convalescent COVID-19 samples.

Authors' analysis steps: Using reference gene primer amplification, nucleated cell counts were estimated. Profiling relied on immunoSEQ multiplex PCR, and the TCRdb table lists in-frame clones only, not all of them. V and J calls and clone size are copied from that table; D and trimming were computed from the DNA. Seen here are around 100,000 clones, approximately 86% observed once, and the top ten hold 5%. The source of this sequence is a human donor in a cohort sampled during active COVID-19. Sequenced input: peripheral blood.

CDR3 sequence (DNA): TGTGCCAGCAGCTCCGAGGGGGCTTACAGCAATCAGCCCCAGCATTTT. Translation gives CASSSEGAYSNQPQHF. The chain recombines TRBV7-9 with TRBJ1-5; TRBD1 matches 7 bases. Trimming at V came to 4 bases and at J to 1 base, leaving 7 bases not matched to a gene. Per germline, CDR1 SEHNR and CDR2 FQNEAQ (reference sequence). CDR3 size: 16 residues.